The present entry profiles one T cell receptor beta chain with its context. How the authors handled the data: Nucleated cell number was recorded as an estimate derived from reference gene primer amplification. Produced via immunoSEQ multiplex PCR; TCRdb's table is partial and in-frame only. V, J and clone size reflect that table, while D and trimming were determined from the DNA. The sample contains 30,000 to 40,000 clones, around 90% of which appear only once. This specimen belongs to a study of blood T cell repertoires in COVID-19. As for the study in general: Donors in the United States, Italy and Spain gave samples during acute or convalescent COVID-19.

CDR1 and CDR2 from the germline V gene are LGHNT and FRNRAP. V lost 1 base and J lost 1; bases outside the gene matches: 5. The CDR3 sequence is 17 residues long. The sequenced sample consisted of peripheral blood. The chain couples TRBV12-5 to TRBJ2-2; 8 nucleotides match TRBD1. This TCR derives from a human donor in a cohort sampled during active COVID-19. The CDR3 protein is CASGLDRTGMNTGELFF. CDR3 bases: TGTGCTAGTGGTTTGGACCGGACAGGGATGAACACCGGGGAGCTGTTTTTT.